The source of this TCR beta chain is a study of Graves' ophthalmopathy and Graves' hyperthyroidism. Study in general: A follow-up of 18 months without ophthalmopathy meant that hyperthyroidism was stable. Study-level findings and limits: Among thyroid clonotypes expanded above 0.001 frequency, most also appeared in blood.

RNA transcripts were the template, and TCR beta CDR3 regions were amplified from them. HTBI primers were employed in first-round RT-PCR, then a second-round multiplex PCR followed. TCRdb reprocessed the multiplex PCR reads with MiXCR, giving one entry per CDR3 protein. The data hold a few hundred thousand distinct CDR3 sequences, with under 40% observed a single time. This clonotype showed up many times. Its antigen is unidentified. Each hyperthyroidism patient was newly diagnosed, with under 2 months' duration, and aged 18 to 65. Patients were diagnosed from clinical symptoms, serum thyroxine, TRAb, thyroid ultrasound and orbital computed tomography. Trimming cost V 5 bases and J 4 bases; bases outside gene matches: 11. Germline V gene lookup returns CDR1 SEHNR and CDR2 FQNEAQ (reference sequence). This CDR3 contains 16 residues.

This receptor was obtained from an adult man with Graves' hyperthyroidism. V is TRBV7-9 and J is TRBJ2-5, with TRBD2 identical over 9 bases. The sequencing input was peripheral blood or thyroid tissue (not recorded which). CDR3 loop: CASSRQAGGSGETQYF. CDR3 DNA: TGTGCCAGCAGCCGGCAAGCGGGGGGTTCGGGAGAGACCCAGTACTTC.